This paragraph reports one T cell receptor (beta chain). Produced via immunoSEQ multiplex PCR; TCRdb's table is partial and in-frame only. Of just over 200,000 clones listed, around 80% were seen once; the top ten hold 5.5% to 7%. These data belong to a study of blood T cell repertoires in COVID-19. Study background: Samples came from the United States, Italy and Spain, spanning acute and convalescent COVID-19.

This TCR came from a woman in her 70s with acute or convalescent COVID-19. Sequencing input: peripheral blood.

The CDR3 coding sequence is TGTGCCAGCAGTTCCCCCGGGGGGGCCTGGAATCAGCCCCAGCATTTT. This gives the protein CASSSPGGAWNQPQHF. The chain couples TRBV28 to TRBJ1-5; possible D gene TRBD1, 6 bases. The CDR3 loop spans 16 amino acids. CDR1 MDHEN and CDR2 SYDVKM come from the germline V gene. V lost 4 bases to trimming and J lost 4 bases, with 17 bases between them.